This T cell receptor beta chain was captured by sequencing in a study of blood T cell repertoires in COVID-19 (dated by TCRdb to about 2020). With regard to the full study: Samples from collaborators originated in the United States, Italy and Spain and spanned both the acute and convalescent phases of COVID-19. Nearly every sample came with metadata listing a de-identified subject ID, COVID-19 status, age in years and sex. The repertoires were made available in a free public database intended to serve as a resource for research on the immune response to SARS-CoV-2. The material from the prospective study consisted of cDNA or gDNA derived from T cells, B-cell-depleted T cells, or PBMCs. Where available, HLA class I and class II types were obtained from metadata supplied by the sample provider rather than from assay-based typing. The samples were drawn from two sources: the first 160 participants of the ongoing ImmuneRACE study, and approximately 1,300 subjects contributed by 6 global collaborators. Subjects who had been exposed to COVID-19, were actively infected with it, or had recovered from it provided the deeply sampled blood TCRbeta repertoires that made up the dataset.

Study-wide conclusions, independent of this receptor: The amount of clinical and demographic metadata varied by source and participant and was provided uncurated.

TCRbeta CDR3 regions were amplified from genomic DNA using the immunoSEQ Assay, a bias-controlled multiplex PCR. The study's processing was this. Within the assay, amplification of reference gene primers was used to estimate how many nucleated cells each sample contained. Sequence reads were collapsed and filtered to measure the absolute abundance of every unique TCRbeta CDR3 rearrangement. For each sample, productive Simpson clonality was calculated as the square root of Simpson's diversity index over productive rearrangements. TCRdb took this table from immuneACCESS and kept in-frame rearrangements with V and J called. Such tables lack part of the clones; where checked against another copy, unresolved V genes explain under half of the gap, and the rest is unexplained. That table furnishes V, J and clone size, whereas the DNA furnished D and trimming. This sample gives about 49,000 clones in total; over 70% of them show up just once. The top ten clones comprise 2.1% of the sample.

This clone was observed once. There is no known antigen for this receptor. No quality values exist for individual bases; no much larger clone is one base distant. The CDR3 runs 13 residues from the cysteine to the phenylalanine. Only CDR3 DNA is held: 39 bases, read in frame from base 1. V is pared back by 6 bases and J by 5 bases, with 11 bases lying between the germline termini. One collaborating source in Seattle enrolled patients while the patients were actively infected and followed the patients over time throughout the course of disease. Collaborating institutions collected whole blood in K2EDTA tubes following their own protocols. For TCRbeta analysis, collaborators shipped samples as frozen whole blood, isolated PBMCs, or DNA extracted from either of those sample types.

The chain employs TRBV12-3 or TRBV12-4 and TRBJ1-5, with no confident D gene call. This clonotype originated in a woman aged 80 or older with COVID-19, enrolled during active disease. The sequenced sample consisted of peripheral blood. The DNA sequence follows: TGTGCCAGCAGCGGTTCGGACTATCAGCCCCAGCATTTT. This is translated as CASSGSDYQPQHF.